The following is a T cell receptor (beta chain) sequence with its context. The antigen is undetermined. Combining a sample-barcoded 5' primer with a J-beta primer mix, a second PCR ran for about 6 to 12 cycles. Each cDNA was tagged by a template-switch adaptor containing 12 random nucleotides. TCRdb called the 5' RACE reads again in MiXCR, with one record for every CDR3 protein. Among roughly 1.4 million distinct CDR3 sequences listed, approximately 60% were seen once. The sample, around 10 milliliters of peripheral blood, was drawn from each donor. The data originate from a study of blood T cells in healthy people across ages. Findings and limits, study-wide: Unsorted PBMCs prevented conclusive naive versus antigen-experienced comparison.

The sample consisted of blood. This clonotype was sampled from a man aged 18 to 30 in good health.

The CDR3 loop is CASSKLSTSGGNEQFF. CDR3 nucleotide sequence: TGCGCCAGCAGCAAATTATCTACTAGCGGGGGTAATGAGCAGTTCTTC. The chain recombines TRBV5-1 with TRBJ2-1; 11 nucleotides match TRBD2. The V gene's germline CDR1 is SGHRS and CDR2 YFSETQ. The CDR3 runs 16 residues. The V segment lost 4 bases and the J segment 7 bases; nucleotides outside the gene matches: 10.